A single sample gave rise to the 28 T cell receptor beta chains below, sequenced in a study of T cells in Graves' hyperthyroidism and ophthalmopathy. The investigators amplified TCR beta CDR3 regions from RNA transcripts. HTBI primers drove first-round RT-PCR of the TCR CDR3. One entry per CDR3 protein, called by TCRdb with MiXCR from the multiplex PCR reads. The sample lists a few hundred thousand distinct CDR3 sequences; about 13% were seen once. The sample consisted of blood. These receptors originate from a man aged 25 to 40 with Graves' hyperthyroidism that later progressed to Graves' ophthalmopathy.

This clonotype has ten or more counts. This chain joins TRBV5-1 and TRBJ1-1; 10 bases agree with TRBD1. CDR1 SGHRS and CDR2 YFSETQ come from the germline V gene. CDR3 length: 13 amino acids. V was clipped by 7 bases and J by 3 bases; unmatched bases: 3. The DNA of the CDR3 is TGCGCCAGCGGCGGGACAGGGGACACTGAAGCTTTCTTT. Translating gives CASGGTGDTEAFF.

The sample holds many counts of this clonotype. The CDR3 nucleotides read TGTGCCAGCAGCTTAGAGCCCGGGACTAGCTACACAGATACGCAGTATTTT. This encodes CASSLEPGTSYTDTQYF. The chain uses TRBV11-2 and TRBJ2-3; TRBD2 matches 9 bases. This CDR3 region has 17 residues. CDR1 is SGHAT, CDR2 FQNNGV, per germline. The V gene end was trimmed by 0 bases and the J gene end by 2 bases; junction bases not matched to a gene: 6.

The rearrangement uses TRBV5-1 and TRBJ2-1, with TRBD1 identical over 10 bases. The trim removed 8 bases at V and 5 bases at J, leaving 7 bases unmatched. Germline V CDR1 and CDR2: SGHRS, YFSETQ. CDR3 length: 14 amino acids. In nucleotides, the CDR3 is TGCGCCAGTCACTGGGGACAGGGGAACAATGAGCAGTTCTTC. Encoded protein: CASHWGQGNNEQFF.

This clonotype was picked up many times. The V gene is TRBV2, the J gene TRBJ1-2; a weak D match, TRBD1 (6 bases). The CDR3 covers 15 residues. Germline-derived CDR1 and CDR2 are SNHLY and FYNNEI. The germline V and J ends were trimmed by 4 bases and 6 bases, with 18 bases remaining between them. The CDR3 sequence is CASSGSRDILHGYTF. DNA for the CDR3: TGTGCCAGCAGTGGGAGCCGGGACATTCTACATGGCTACACCTTC.

There are a few counts of this clonotype. This sequence joins TRBV7-8 and TRBJ1-3, with D uncertain. Trimming stripped 1 base from V and 1 base from J, with 14 bases between. The CDR3 length is 17 residues. The germline CDR1 and CDR2 sequences are SGHVS and FQNEAQ. The CDR3 DNA is TGTGCCAGCAGCTTAGAGTTCGGGGTCCAATCTGGAAACACCATATATTTT. Protein: CASSLEFGVQSGNTIYF.

The chain employs TRBV2 and TRBJ1-1; no clear D gene. The CDR3 length is 13 residues. The germline V gene has CDR1 SNHLY and CDR2 FYNNEI. V lost 5 bases and J lost 0, with 7 bases in between. The CDR3 nucleotides are TGTGCCAGCAGTATGGAGATGAACACTGAAGCTTTCTTT. It translates to CASSMEMNTEAFF. The variable domain in full, completed from reference TRBV2 and TRBJ1-1, reads EPEVTQTPSHQVTQMGQEVILRCVPISNHLYFYWYRQILGQKVEFLVSFYNNEISEKSEIFDDQFSVERPDGSNFTLKIRSTKLEDSAMYFCASSMEMNTEAFFGQGTRLTVV.

This clonotype was observed at least ten times. CDR3 nucleotide sequence: TGTGCCAGCAGACTGACTAGCGGGGGAAACTACGAGCAGTACTTC. It specifies CASRLTSGGNYEQYF. This chain joins TRBV3-1 and TRBJ2-7; 12 positions match TRBD2. V gave up 6 bases and J gave up 3 bases; unmatched junction bases: 6. Germline V gene sequence: CDR1 LGHDT, CDR2 YNNKEL (reference sequence). The CDR3 extends over 15 amino acids.

This clonotype occurred many times. The rearrangement uses TRBV2 and TRBJ2-1; possible D gene TRBD2, 5 bases. The CDR3 is 13 residues long. Trimming cost V 6 bases and J 4 bases, with 10 bases left between them. The V gene's germline CDR1 is SNHLY and CDR2 FYNNEI. For the CDR3, the DNA is TGTGCCAGCAGGACTACGATTTACAATGAGCAGTTCTTC. It specifies CASRTTIYNEQFF.

The table lists this clonotype with many counts. The CDR3: CSARDATGGNQPQHF. CDR3 coding DNA: TGCAGTGCTAGAGATGCGACAGGGGGCAATCAGCCCCAGCATTTT. The chain carries TRBV20-1 and TRBJ1-5, with 8 bases lining up with TRBD1. In germline, CDR1 is DFQATT, CDR2 SNEGSKA (reference sequence). The CDR3 runs to 15 residues. V lost 0 bases and J lost 2; bases outside the gene matches: 3.

This clonotype was counted between two and nine times. This may arise from a read error, as a much more abundant clone is one base away. This sequence joins TRBV11-2 and TRBJ2-3, with TRBD2 matching 7 bases. V lost 1 base and J lost 4; bases outside the gene matches: 5. This CDR3 comprises 15 residues. Germline V gene sequence: CDR1 SGHAT, CDR2 FQNNGV. CDR3 DNA: TGTGCCAGCAGCTTAGGGGGGGGTACCGCAGATACGCAGTATTTT. Protein sequence: CASSLGGGTADTQYF.

This clonotype was counted at least ten times. In nucleotides, the CDR3 is TGTGCCAGCAAGGGCAGCATGAACACTGAAGCTTTCTTT. It specifies CASKGSMNTEAFF. The chain employs TRBV6-1 and TRBJ1-1; D gene uncertain. The CDR3 is 13 residues long. V shed 7 bases and J shed 0 bases, with 9 bases lying between them. Germline CDR1 and CDR2: MNHNS and SASEGT.

The chain couples TRBV27 to TRBJ1-2, with a possible D match to TRBD1 (6 bases). The CDR3 loop spans 17 amino acids. With 4 bases removed from V and 3 bases from J, the gap between germline ends came to 21 bases. Germline V lookup: CDR1 MNHEY, CDR2 SMNVEV (reference sequence). CDR3 nucleotides: TGTGCCAGCAGTTATGGCGGCAGGGGCTGGAGGGACTATGGCTACACCTTC. Translating gives CASSYGGRGWRDYGYTF.

A few counts support this clonotype. The CDR3 bases are TGTGCCAGCAGCCGGGACATTTATAGCAATCAGCCCCAGCATTTT. It yields the protein CASSRDIYSNQPQHF. The J gene is TRBJ1-5, the V gene TRBV9; perhaps TRBD1 as D (6 bases). The germline V gene has CDR1 SGDLS and CDR2 YYNGEE. V lost 4 bases and J lost 0, with 11 bases in between. The CDR3 runs 15 residues.

This clonotype was recorded a few times. This chain connects TRBV27 to TRBJ2-1; 7 nucleotides align to TRBD1. J lost 6 bases, V lost 6 bases, and 5 bases had no gene match. The CDR3 has 13 residues. Looked up from germline, CDR1 is MNHEY and CDR2 is SMNVEV (reference sequence). As DNA, the CDR3 is TGTGCCAGCAGGGCAACAGGGGCCAATGAGCAGTTCTTC. Translation: CASRATGANEQFF.

The CDR3 reads CASSLASSSGYNSPLHF. CDR3 nucleotide sequence: TGCGCCAGCAGCTTGGCGTCGTCGAGTGGGTATAATTCACCCCTCCACTTT. The rearrangement links TRBV5-1 to TRBJ1-6; D not resolved. This CDR3 has 17 residues. From germline, CDR1 is SGHRS and CDR2 YFSETQ. V was shortened by 0 bases and J by 4 bases, with 14 bases between the two germline ends.

This clonotype was found a few times. This chain links TRBV29-1 with TRBJ2-5; 8 bases line up with TRBD1. With 6 bases clipped from V and 2 bases from J, the junction kept 14 bases outside the gene matches. Germline V lookup: CDR1 SQVTM, CDR2 ANQGSEA. The CDR3 runs to 16 residues. The CDR3 reads CSVANRQGLGQETQYF. For the CDR3, the DNA is TGCAGCGTGGCAAATAGACAGGGGCTCGGACAAGAGACCCAGTACTTC.

The J gene is TRBJ1-6, the V gene TRBV29-1, with 8 bases matching TRBD1. The CDR3 runs 12 residues. Losses at the gene ends were 7 bases for V and 7 bases for J; bases not matched to a gene: 3. CDR1 and CDR2 from the germline V gene are SQVTM and ANQGSEA. CDR3 nucleotides: TGCAGCGCCCGGACAGGGAATTCACCCCTCCACTTT. Protein: CSARTGNSPLHF.

This clonotype has at least ten counts. The V and J genes are TRBV20-1 and TRBJ2-1; D is possibly TRBD2 (7 bases). CDR1 is DFQATT and CDR2 is SNEGSKA in the germline V gene (reference sequence). The CDR3 has 15 amino acids. V was shortened by 6 bases and J by 0 bases, with 15 bases between the two germline ends. The CDR3 here is CSAPRGTSSYNEQFF. The CDR3 nucleotides are TGCAGTGCCCCGCGGGGGACAAGCTCCTACAATGAGCAGTTCTTC.

The sample holds many counts of this clonotype. The rearrangement links TRBV12-3 or TRBV12-4 to TRBJ1-4; D gene ambiguous. This CDR3 region has 15 residues. The V gene lost 3 bases and the J gene lost 3 bases, with 11 bases spanning the gap. The CDR3 nucleotides read TGTGCCAGCAGTTTTCAGTACGGATCTAATGAAAAACTGTTTTTT. Its translation is CASSFQYGSNEKLFF.

In its sample, this clonotype was seen a few times. The V call is TRBV6-1, the J call TRBJ2-1; 8 bases agree with TRBD2. The CDR3 has 14 residues. Germline V gene sequence: CDR1 MNHNS, CDR2 SASEGT. With 7 bases clipped from V and 6 bases from J, the junction kept 8 bases outside the gene matches. The CDR3 coding sequence is TGTGCCAGCAACCCCCGGGGGGGGGTCAATGAGCAGTTCTTC. Encoded protein: CASNPRGGVNEQFF.

Ten or more counts support this clonotype. The chain recombines TRBV7-9 with TRBJ2-7; 8 bases align to TRBD2. V shed 5 bases and J 0 bases; nucleotides not matched to a gene: 9. The CDR3 is 16 amino acids. CDR1 and CDR2 from the germline V gene are SEHNR and FQNEAQ (reference sequence). The CDR3 DNA follows: TGTGCCAGCAGCCCGCCGGGGGGGGTGTCCTCCTACGAGCAGTACTTC. Translation gives CASSPPGGVSSYEQYF.

Many counts were recorded for this clonotype. This chain connects TRBV11-1 to TRBJ2-7, with 11 bases matching TRBD1. J gave up 2 bases and V 7 bases, and 4 bases lay outside the gene matches. Germline V gene lookup returns CDR1 SGHAT and CDR2 FQDESV (reference sequence). The CDR3 is made up of 14 amino acids. In DNA, the CDR3 is TGTGCCAGCACCACGGGACAGGGGGCCTACGAGCAGTACTTC. Encoded protein: CASTTGQGAYEQYF.

This clonotype was observed a few times. J is TRBJ2-2 and V is TRBV5-1; tentatively, D is TRBD1 (6 bases). Trimming cost V 0 bases and J 7 bases, with 13 bases left between them. Germline-derived CDR1 and CDR2 are SGHRS and YFSETQ. This CDR3 spans 15 amino acids. The CDR3: CASSLATGSVGELFF. Written as DNA, the CDR3 is TGCGCCAGCAGCTTGGCCACAGGGTCGGTCGGGGAGCTGTTTTTT. The whole variable domain, filled in from reference TRBV5-1 and TRBJ2-2, reads KAGVTQTPRYLIKTRGQQVTLSCSPISGHRSVSWYQQTPGQGLQFLFEYFSETQRNKGNFPGRFSGRQFSNSRSEMNVSTLELGDSALYLCASSLATGSVGELFFGEGSRLTVL.

This clonotype was seen many times. V is TRBV6-5 and J is TRBJ2-3; a weak D match, TRBD1 (6 bases). The CDR3 contains 15 residues. Trimming pared 0 bases from V and 4 bases from J, leaving 11 bases between. Germline CDR1 is MNHEY and CDR2 is SVGAGI. The chain's CDR3 is CASSYSRTAADTQYF. In DNA form, the CDR3 reads TGTGCCAGCAGTTACTCGAGGACAGCGGCAGATACGCAGTATTTT.

Concerning this clonotype itself: Germline is not matched at one junction end, which may reflect a read error. The chain combines TRBV9 with TRBJ2-5; D gene uncertain. CDR3 length equals 13 residues. Germline V CDR1 and CDR2: SGDLS, YYNGEE. DNA of the CDR3: TGTGCCGGCAGCCCCGGGTTTGTGGAGACCCAGTACTTC. Translation gives CAGSPGFVETQYF.

This chain links TRBV25-1 with TRBJ2-4; D is uncertain. Germline CDR1 and CDR2: MGHDK and SYGVNS. This CDR3 contains 16 residues. V dropped 2 bases and J dropped 0 bases, with 11 bases sitting between them. Written as DNA, the CDR3 is TGTGCCAGCAGTGAAGGGAATGACATAGCCAAAAACATTCAGTACTTC. It codes for CASSEGNDIAKNIQYF.

This clonotype was seen ten or more times. This chain links TRBV7-9 with TRBJ2-7; 12 nucleotides align to TRBD1. Trimming at V came to 5 bases and at J to 3 bases, leaving 14 bases not matched to a gene. The length of the CDR3 is 18 residues. Germline values: CDR1 SEHNR, CDR2 FQNEAQ (reference sequence). Here the CDR3 reads CASSNRDRGRFGGYEQYF. The CDR3 DNA reads TGTGCCAGCAGCAACCGGGACAGGGGGCGCTTCGGAGGCTACGAGCAGTACTTC.

This clonotype was observed a few times. This rearrangement joins TRBV19 to TRBJ1-6; D is ambiguous. Trimming took off 0 bases at V and 9 bases at J, with 12 bases between the two ends. Germline V gene lookup returns CDR1 LNHDA and CDR2 SQIVND (reference sequence). The CDR3 covers 15 residues. The CDR3 here is CASSIERDPSSPLHF. For the CDR3, the DNA is TGTGCCAGTAGTATAGAGCGAGACCCCTCTTCACCCCTCCACTTT.